These T cell receptor beta chains were read from a single sample in a study of blood T cell repertoires in COVID-19. Some clones are missing from TCRdb's copy, which holds only in-frame ones; the method was immunoSEQ multiplex PCR. The data contain about 190,000 clones, about 82% of them seen just once; the ten biggest clones take up over 7.5%. The sequenced material came from PBMCs or T cells enriched from blood (not recorded which). The source of these receptors is a woman in her twenties or thirties who had recovered from COVID-19. Both conserved end residues are part of each CDR3. Each record gives: V gene, J gene, CDR3 protein.

TRBV5-8	TRBJ1-2	CASSWETGDANYGYTF
TRBV7-2	TRBJ1-5	CASSLEQGKPQHF
TRBV7-9	TRBJ2-2	CASSLSIFSGTGELFF
TRBV7-2	TRBJ2-1	CASSLVPGLTYNEQFF
TRBV27	TRBJ2-2	CASSYGGTGELFF
TRBV5-1	TRBJ1-2	CASSLEVTGNGYTF
TRBV2	TRBJ1-2	CASKNREYGYTF
TRBV28	TRBJ2-1	CASSFYPIAGNGNEQFF
TRBV27	TRBJ1-1	CASSWTGGVNTEAFF
TRBV29-1	TRBJ1-2	CSGGGQTYGYTF
TRBV5-1	TRBJ2-4	CASSLGPLVGGENIQYF
TRBV6-6	TRBJ2-7	CASSYPRDYYEQYF
TRBV4-1	TRBJ2-2	CASSQDRPGGTGELFF
TRBV27	TRBJ2-1	CASSFTGGRYNEQFF
TRBV2	TRBJ1-5	CASSDSLNQPQHF
TRBV9	TRBJ1-3	CASSVVEAGVGNTIYF
TRBV7-8	TRBJ2-4	CASSLLLENIQYF
TRBV2	TRBJ1-5	CASGAGTGISNQPQHF
TRBV6-5	TRBJ2-1	CASSPWLAGGGEQFF
TRBV2	TRBJ2-1	CASRLAGPLYEQFF
TRBV3-1/TRBV3-2	TRBJ1-1	CASSLIGQGATEAFF
TRBV28	TRBJ2-7	CASRELSGATYEQYF
TRBV18	TRBJ2-7	CASSPPNSPSYEQYF
TRBV3-1/TRBV3-2	TRBJ2-1	CASSRVTSGGSSYNEQFF
TRBV7-9	TRBJ1-1	CASSLAESFF
TRBV28	TRBJ2-1	CASSAGQLYNEQFF
TRBV11-3	TRBJ2-7	CASIPLDRGEHEQYF
TRBV2	TRBJ1-5	CASSVGTGDQPQHF
TRBV6-6	TRBJ2-2	CASSPISGNTGELFF
TRBV3-1/TRBV3-2	TRBJ2-1	CASSQSGTSPYNEQFF
TRBV25-1	TRBJ2-1	CASSAGLAGDEQFF
TRBV4-1	TRBJ2-1	CASSQDLRGEQFF
TRBV5-1	TRBJ1-1	CASSQLRDRGLDAFF
TRBV27	TRBJ2-1	CASTLDGGGLNEQFF
TRBV27	TRBJ1-2	CASSLSWDSYGYTF
TRBV6-5	TRBJ2-3	CASSYGGPDTQYF
TRBV18	TRBJ2-1	CASSSPIVDYTSYNEQFF
TRBV7-9	TRBJ2-5	CASSLVSETQYF
TRBV18	TRBJ2-7	CASSPGREVSYEQYF
TRBV6-5	TRBJ2-7	CASSYLFDKNEQYF
TRBV7-2	TRBJ2-3	CASSLYRGVSTDTQYF
TRBV3-1/TRBV3-2	TRBJ2-2	CASSQIGGANTGELFF
TRBV9	TRBJ1-4	CASSPRRGQGDEKLFF
TRBV18	TRBJ1-1	CASSPPQGEAFF
TRBV5-1	TRBJ2-3	CASSLGGLAGMYSTDTQYF
TRBV5-5	TRBJ2-7	CASSLVPGDEQYF
TRBV25-1	TRBJ2-5	CASSLDRVRVQETQYF
TRBV2	TRBJ1-2	CAQWGGSRDRGLYGYTF
TRBV11-2	TRBJ2-3	CASSSGLAGGTDTQYF
TRBV7-9	TRBJ1-1	CASSSLGQGGSEAFF